The 14 T cell receptor beta chains below were found in one sample sequenced in a study of cytomegalovirus exposure and HLA in healthy donors listed by TCRdb under 2017. The library was prepared using the immunoSEQ multiplex PCR assay. A mixture of 60 forward primers for TCR Vbeta segments and 13 reverse primers for TCR Jbeta segments was used in the multiplex PCR. TCRdb holds this immuneACCESS table with in-frame rearrangements only. Some clones are missing; in checked studies, unresolved V genes explain under half, and the rest has no known cause. The sample's clone listing holds 70,000 or so clones. Of the sample, around 2.5% falls within the top ten clones. Sequenced material: PBMCs. All receptors come from a man aged 40-49 years in good health and CMV-seronegative.

The chain carries TRBV6-4 and TRBJ1-3; 11 bases agree with TRBD1. V gave up 10 bases and J gave up 4 bases; unmatched junction bases: 9. This CDR3 has 15 residues. CDR1 is MRHNA and CDR2 is SNTAGT in the germline V gene. This chain's CDR3 is CATDGQGASGNTIYF. As DNA, the CDR3 is TGTGCCACCGACGGACAGGGGGCGTCAGGAAACACCATATATTTT.

V and J are TRBV19 and TRBJ1-2; 11 positions match TRBD1. Per the germline V gene, CDR1 is LNHDA and CDR2 is SQIVND (reference sequence). The CDR3 loop spans 15 amino acids. Trimming took 1 base from V and 4 from J; bases not matched to a gene: 2. The CDR3 DNA reads TGTGCCAGTAGTATAGCCGGGACAGGGGGCTATGGCTACACCTTC. This sequence encodes CASSIAGTGGYGYTF.

The J gene is TRBJ2-7, the V gene TRBV6-5, with 11 bases identical to TRBD2. There are 16 residues in the CDR3. J lost 4 bases, V lost 1 base, and 6 bases had no gene match. The germline V gene encodes CDR1 MNHEY and CDR2 SVGAGI. DNA for the CDR3: TGTGCCAGCAGTTACTTACCGGGACTAGCGGCGTACGAGCAGTACTTC. Encoded protein: CASSYLPGLAAYEQYF.

The V gene is TRBV2, the J gene TRBJ2-1; D is undetermined. Germline V gene data show CDR1 as SNHLY and CDR2 as FYNNEI. V dropped 5 bases and J dropped 12 bases, with 5 bases sitting between them. The length of the CDR3 is 9 residues. For the CDR3, the DNA is TGTGCCAGCAGTACATTGCAGTTCTTC. Its protein product is CASSTLQFF.

V and J are TRBV6-1 and TRBJ1-3, with D perhaps matching TRBD1 (5 bases). The germline V gene has CDR1 MNHNS and CDR2 SASEGT. Trimming pared 1 base from V and 2 bases from J, leaving 12 bases between. There are 16 residues in the CDR3. CDR3 bases: TGTGCCAGCAGTGAAGGGGGGGGGAGTACTGGAAACACCATATATTTT. Translated, it gives CASSEGGGSTGNTIYF.

The J gene is TRBJ1-2, the V gene TRBV6-1; 7 bases are a match to TRBD1. The CDR3 extends over 15 amino acids. Trimming cost V 5 bases and J 4 bases; bases outside gene matches: 10. The V gene's germline CDR1 is MNHNS and CDR2 SASEGT. In nucleotides, the CDR3 is TGTGCCAGCAGTCCCGGACAGGCAATTTTCTATGGCTACACCTTC. This gives the protein CASSPGQAIFYGYTF.

The chain combines TRBV30 with TRBJ2-7; D might be TRBD2 (5 bases). This CDR3 region has 14 residues. V lost 1 base, J lost 3 bases, and 13 bases lay in between. Germline assignment: CDR1 GTSNPN and CDR2 SVGIG (reference sequence). This CDR3 is CAWSGTGSGYEQYF. The CDR3 nucleotides read TGTGCCTGGAGTGGAACGGGGTCGGGCTACGAGCAGTACTTC. Combining the CDR3 with reference TRBV30 and TRBJ2-7 gives the whole variable domain SQTIHQWPATLVQPVGSPLSLECTVEGTSNPNLYWYRQAAGRGLQLLFYSVGIGQISSEVPQNLSASRPQDRQFILSSKKLLLSDSGFYLCAWSGTGSGYEQYFGPGTRLTVT.

This chain joins TRBV2 and TRBJ2-7, with 14 bases matching TRBD2. After removal of 10 bases from V and 2 bases from J, the junction contained 7 bases not matched to a gene. The length of the CDR3 is 15 residues. CDR1 and CDR2 (germline): SNHLY, FYNNEI. CDR3 protein: CAIGTSGGLTYEQYF. The CDR3 nucleotides are TGTGCCATCGGGACTAGCGGGGGCCTGACCTACGAGCAGTACTTC.

The chain recombines TRBV30 with TRBJ2-3, with D possibly TRBD2 on 5 matching bases. Trimming took off 0 bases at V and 7 bases at J, with 17 bases between the two ends. In germline, CDR1 is GTSNPN, CDR2 SVGIG (reference sequence). The CDR3 consists of 15 residues. The CDR3 sequence is CAWSVRGGPGNTQYF. CDR3 DNA sequence: TGTGCCTGGAGTGTAAGAGGTGGTCCCGGGAATACGCAGTATTTT.

V gene TRBV5-1 combines with J gene TRBJ2-6; TRBD1 matches at 9 bases. V lost 4 bases and J lost 1; bases outside the gene matches: 9. The CDR3 covers 18 residues. The germline V gene encodes CDR1 SGHRS and CDR2 YFSETQ. The CDR3 DNA is TGCGCCAGCAGCGGCCCCGGGACAGGGTTGTCTGGGGCCAACGTCCTGACTTTC. As protein: CASSGPGTGLSGANVLTF. The full variable domain, in which reference TRBV5-1 and TRBJ2-6 provide the parts outside the CDR3, is KAGVTQTPRYLIKTRGQQVTLSCSPISGHRSVSWYQQTPGQGLQFLFEYFSETQRNKGNFPGRFSGRQFSNSRSEMNVSTLELGDSALYLCASSGPGTGLSGANVLTFGAGSRLTVL.

The chain joins TRBV6-6 to TRBJ1-6; D is unresolved. The CDR3 spans 14 residues. Looked up from germline, CDR1 is MNHNY and CDR2 is SVGAGI (reference sequence). V was trimmed by 2 bases and J by 7 bases, leaving 9 bases between them. The CDR3 here is CASSYNGRNSPLHF. CDR3 DNA: TGTGCCAGCAGTTACAATGGCAGGAATTCACCCCTCCACTTT.

V is TRBV6-1 and J is TRBJ1-4; D uncertain. This CDR3 region has 15 residues. The V and J ends lost 2 bases and 1 base respectively, with 8 bases between them. Per germline, CDR1 MNHNS and CDR2 SASEGT. The CDR3 region has the DNA TGTGCCAGCAGTGAACTCCTCGGAACTAATGAAAAACTGTTTTTT. Protein: CASSELLGTNEKLFF.

The chain employs TRBV4-1 and TRBJ2-7; a weak D match, TRBD1 (6 bases). The V gene's germline CDR1 is MGHRA and CDR2 YSYEKL. The V end was cut by 2 bases, the J end by 5 bases, with 16 bases between. This CDR3 has 15 residues. Here the CDR3 DNA reads TGCGCCAGCAGCCAACTCCCCGGGACAAACAACGAGCAGTACTTC. Translated: CASSQLPGTNNEQYF.

The chain is built from TRBV2 and TRBJ1-4, with TRBD1 matching over 7 bases. Germline-derived CDR1 and CDR2 are SNHLY and FYNNEI. CDR3 length equals 14 residues. V lost 7 bases and J lost 6; bases outside the gene matches: 8. CDR3 in amino acids: CASMTGSGYEKLFF. DNA of the CDR3: TGTGCCAGCATGACAGGGAGCGGGTATGAAAAACTGTTTTTT. Full variable domain (outside the CDR3, taken from reference TRBV2 and TRBJ1-4): EPEVTQTPSHQVTQMGQEVILRCVPISNHLYFYWYRQILGQKVEFLVSFYNNEISEKSEIFDDQFSVERPDGSNFTLKIRSTKLEDSAMYFCASMTGSGYEKLFFGSGTQLSVL.